This T cell receptor (beta chain) was obtained from a study of response to subunit inactivated influenza vaccine (dated by TCRdb to 2016 to 2019). About the study as a whole: Deep quantitative T cell receptor repertoire profiling was used in the study to track responses to a trivalent subunit inactivated influenza vaccine.

Library preparation used RT-PCR. The run used an Illumina HiSeq 2500. TCRdb handled the public reads itself, with Q25 trimming in fastp and clone calling in MiXCR, and kept productive beta chains. Identical CDR3 protein sequences are pooled into one entry, listed with their most common genes and DNA. The sample yields 450,000 to 600,000 distinct CDR3 sequences; approximately 15% were counted once. The biggest ten clones account for 3% to 3.5% of the sample. What the work shows at the level of the full study, not this receptor alone: According to the authors, only a limited number of new T cells may be recruited by each seasonal influenza vaccination.

Notes on this clonotype: Its recognized antigen is unknown. No base quality information exists; no much larger clone differs at one position.

Deletion took 6 bases off V and 0 bases off J, with a span of 8 bases between the germline ends. Including the terminal cysteine and phenylalanine, the CDR3 comprises 13 residues. Of all the DNA, just the CDR3 is kept, 39 bases in frame from base 1. From the germline V gene, CDR1 is MNHEY and CDR2 is SVGEGT. The source material was CD4+ T cells sorted from PBMCs, sampled approximately 25 months after vaccination. The chain employs TRBV6-2 or TRBV6-3 and TRBJ2-5; the D gene identity is not certain. This receptor was taken from a man between 50 and 75 years old who received an inactivated influenza vaccine. Donor details come from another sample of the same person, matched by shared clones. The CDR3 protein is CASRWSYQETQYF. The bases read TGTGCCAGCAGATGGAGCTACCAAGAGACCCAGTACTTC.